This is a list of T cell receptor beta chains from one sample in a study of shared clonotypes between healthy human individuals. TCRdb's copy holds only in-frame clones and misses some; the assay was immunoSEQ multiplex PCR. This table holds roughly 2.2 million clones, about 90% found once. The sequenced sample consisted of naive CD4+ T cells from PBMCs. These TCRs come from a man aged 18 to 30 in good health. Some clones in this sample may be carry-over from other donors' samples. Both conserved end residues are part of each CDR3. A D gene is named only where the DNA matches it firmly. A row's size may be missing; if present it is once, few, many or a size class.

TRBJ2-7 | TRBV28 | NA | TRBD1 | CASSFPRPDRGGEQYF | TGTGCCAGCAGTTTCCCCCGTCCGGACAGGGGGGGTGAGCAGTACTTC
TRBJ2-1 | TRBV7-3 | NA | TRBD2 | CASSLLAGASNEQFF | TGTGCCAGCAGCTTATTAGCGGGAGCTAGCAATGAGCAGTTCTTC
TRBJ2-7 | TRBV5-1 | NA | NA | CASTLEGYYEQYF | TGCGCCAGCACCCTAGAGGGGTACTACGAGCAGTACTTC
TRBJ2-1 | TRBV15 | NA | TRBD2 | CATTRERPYNEQFF | TGTGCCACCACGCGGGAGAGACCCTACAATGAGCAGTTCTTC
TRBJ2-7 | TRBV6-6 | NA | NA | CASSRGGTGNYEQYF | TGTGCCAGCAGCCGGGGAGGGACAGGCAACTACGAGCAGTACTTC
TRBJ1-4 | TRBV2 | NA | NA | CASSEKGVLEKLFF | TGTGCCAGCAGTGAAAAGGGAGTTCTTGAAAAACTGTTTTTT
TRBJ1-1 | TRBV11-2 | NA | TRBD1 | CASSPQGAVDTEAFF | TGTGCCAGCAGCCCACAGGGGGCGGTGGACACTGAAGCTTTCTTT
TRBJ1-4 | TRBV10-3 | NA | NA | CAISGDTREKLFF | TGTGCCATCAGTGGGGACACCCGAGAAAAACTGTTTTTT
TRBJ1-1 | TRBV11-3 | NA | NA | CASSSGPREMNTEAFF | TGTGCCAGCAGCTCGGGCCCTAGGGAAATGAACACTGAAGCTTTCTTT
TRBJ2-5 | TRBV5-6 | NA | NA | CASSSGLTKETQYF | TGTGCCAGCAGCTCAGGACTGACGAAGGAGACCCAGTACTTC
TRBJ2-3 | TRBV28 | once | TRBD2 | CASSLSGRGDTQYF | TGTGCCAGCAGTTTGAGCGGGAGAGGAGATACGCAGTATTTT
TRBJ2-1 | TRBV10-3 | NA | NA | CASQGAQAGSYNEQFF | TGTGCTTCCCAAGGGGCCCAAGCGGGTTCCTACAATGAGCAGTTCTTC
TRBJ2-1 | TRBV28 | NA | NA | CASRTSGSSSYNEQFF | TGTGCCAGCAGAACCAGCGGGTCCAGCTCCTACAATGAGCAGTTCTTC
TRBJ2-2 | TRBV27 | NA | TRBD1 | CASSTTRQGGTGELFF | TGTGCCAGCAGTACTACCAGACAGGGCGGCACCGGGGAGCTGTTTTTT
TRBJ2-1 | TRBV25-1 | NA | TRBD2 | CARGLAGRDEQFF | TGTGCCAGGGGACTAGCGGGAAGGGATGAGCAGTTCTTC
TRBJ2-3 | TRBV19 | NA | NA | CASIRSVNPADTQYF | TGTGCCAGTATTCGCTCGGTGAATCCGGCAGATACGCAGTATTTT
TRBJ2-1 | TRBV6-5 | once | TRBD1 | CASSRDSNDEQFF | TGTGCCAGCAGTCGGGACAGTAACGATGAGCAGTTCTTC
TRBJ2-1 | TRBV4-1 | NA | TRBD1 | CASSQLTGSSYNEQFF | TGCGCCAGCAGCCAATTGACAGGGAGCTCCTACAATGAGCAGTTCTTC
TRBJ2-7 | TRBV10-3 | NA | NA | CAINSLANYEQYF | TGTGCCATCAACTCCCTGGCGAACTACGAGCAGTACTTC
TRBJ1-5 | TRBV5-4 | few | NA | CASSLGGVDQPQHF | TGTGCCAGCAGCTTGGGAGGGGTCGATCAGCCCCAGCATTTT
TRBJ1-5 | TRBV11-2 | NA | NA | CASSFQRDQPQHF | TGTGCCAGCAGCTTTCAGAGGGATCAGCCCCAGCATTTT
TRBJ2-7 | TRBV7-2 | few | NA | CASSLYYEQYF | TGTGCCAGCAGCTTATACTACGAGCAGTACTTC
TRBJ1-2 | TRBV7-9 | NA | TRBD1 | CASSSPPGQGGGYTF | TGTGCCAGCAGCTCACCACCCGGACAGGGCGGCGGCTACACCTTC
TRBJ1-2 | TRBV7-9 | NA | NA | CASSKENYGYTF | TGTGCCAGCAGCAAGGAGAACTATGGCTACACCTTC
TRBJ2-1 | TRBV28 | NA | NA | CASSLRPAGEQFF | TGTGCCAGCAGTTTACGGCCCGCCGGTGAGCAGTTCTTC
TRBJ2-7 | TRBV27 | NA | TRBD2 | CASSPKDLRLAGSYEQYF | TGTGCCAGCAGCCCGAAGGACCTCAGACTAGCGGGATCCTACGAGCAGTACTTC
TRBJ2-1 | TRBV5-4 | NA | NA | CASQLRGSYNEQFF | TGTGCCAGTCAGCTCCGGGGGTCCTACAATGAGCAGTTCTTC
TRBJ2-7 | TRBV7-8 | NA | NA | CASTPTRWAYEQYF | TGTGCCAGCACCCCTACCCGGTGGGCGTACGAGCAGTACTTC
TRBJ1-2 | TRBV30 | NA | TRBD1 | CAWKSLGVDRGATNYGYTF | TGTGCCTGGAAAAGTCTCGGAGTGGACAGGGGGGCGACAAACTATGGCTACACCTTC
TRBJ1-2 | TRBV4-1 | NA | NA | CASSQVSSSVYDYGYTF | TGCGCCAGCAGCCAAGTCTCCAGCAGCGTTTACGACTATGGCTACACCTTC
TRBJ2-5 | TRBV7-2 | few | NA | CASSLGGRGKGTQYF | TGTGCCAGCAGCTTAGGCGGCAGGGGAAAGGGGACCCAGTACTTC
TRBJ2-1 | TRBV5-8 | NA | NA | CASSSGVRTNSYNEQFF | TGTGCCAGCAGCTCAGGAGTGAGGACGAACTCCTACAATGAGCAGTTCTTC
TRBJ1-5 | TRBV19 | NA | TRBD1 | CASSIPRSTGHSNQPQHF | TGTGCCAGTAGTATACCCCGTTCGACAGGGCATAGCAATCAGCCCCAGCATTTT
TRBJ2-2 | TRBV5-1 | NA | TRBD1 | CASSLVQGANTGELFF | TGCGCCAGCAGCTTGGTCCAGGGGGCGAACACCGGGGAGCTGTTTTTT
TRBJ1-5 | TRBV6-5 | once | TRBD1 | CASRAGTGGFQPQHF | TGTGCCAGCAGGGCCGGGACAGGGGGATTTCAGCCCCAGCATTTT
TRBJ2-7 | TRBV9 | NA | TRBD1 | CASSVDRSYEQYF | TGTGCCAGCAGCGTGGACAGGAGCTACGAGCAGTACTTC
TRBJ2-7 | TRBV7-7 | NA | TRBD2 | CASSLGAAGASYEQYF | TGTGCCAGCAGCTTAGGCGCGGCGGGAGCAAGCTACGAGCAGTACTTC
TRBJ2-7 | TRBV27 | few | TRBD1 | CASSQRQGLTYEQYF | TGTGCCAGCAGTCAGAGACAGGGGTTGACCTACGAGCAGTACTTC
TRBJ2-3 | TRBV4-3 | NA | TRBD2 | CASSLRLAGADTQYF | TGCGCCAGCAGCCTAAGACTAGCGGGGGCCGATACGCAGTATTTT
TRBJ2-7 | TRBV5-1 | NA | TRBD2 | CASSLAGLAGGTAQYF | TGCGCCAGCAGCTTGGCGGGACTAGCGGGAGGAACCGCGCAGTACTTC
TRBJ2-7 | TRBV2 | NA | NA | CASSDRGGTLEQYF | TGTGCCAGCAGTGACAGGGGGGGGACGTTGGAGCAGTACTTC
TRBJ1-2 | TRBV28 | NA | NA | CASYGTDKGYTF | TGTGCCAGCTATGGGACGGACAAGGGCTACACCTTC
TRBJ2-2 | TRBV9 | NA | NA | CASSVDPGRTTGELFF | TGTGCCAGCAGCGTAGATCCGGGGCGGACAACCGGGGAGCTGTTTTTT
TRBJ1-1 | TRBV7-2 | few | NA | CASSLAGLEAFF | TGTGCCAGCAGCTTAGCGGGGCTCGAAGCTTTCTTT
TRBJ2-2 | TRBV9 | NA | NA | CASSLRVYTGELFF | TGTGCCAGCAGCCTGAGGGTTTACACCGGGGAGCTGTTTTTT
TRBJ1-1 | TRBV18 | few | TRBD1 | CASSPLAGGANTEAFF | TGTGCCAGCTCACCACTTGCAGGGGGCGCAAACACTGAAGCTTTCTTT
TRBJ2-5 | TRBV7-6 | NA | NA | CASSLAGNQETQYF | TGTGCCAGCAGCTTAGCGGGTAACCAAGAGACCCAGTACTTC
TRBJ2-7 | TRBV7-9 | once | TRBD1 | CASSWSRTGGINEQYF | TGTGCCAGCAGCTGGTCAAGGACAGGGGGCATCAACGAGCAGTACTTC
TRBJ2-1 | TRBV5-1 | NA | NA | CASSFGGGGGTYNEQFF | TGCGCCAGCAGCTTTGGTGGCGGAGGGGGTACCTACAATGAGCAGTTCTTC
TRBJ1-5 | TRBV2 | NA | TRBD1 | CASSQLGQALGPQHF | TGTGCCAGCAGCCAATTGGGACAGGCGTTGGGGCCCCAGCATTTT
TRBJ1-1 | TRBV27 | NA | NA | CASSSAGRGAEAFF | TGTGCCAGCAGTTCGGCAGGGAGGGGAGCTGAAGCTTTCTTT
TRBJ2-7 | TRBV30 | few | NA | CAWGSSYEQYF | TGTGCCTGGGGCAGCTCCTACGAGCAGTACTTC